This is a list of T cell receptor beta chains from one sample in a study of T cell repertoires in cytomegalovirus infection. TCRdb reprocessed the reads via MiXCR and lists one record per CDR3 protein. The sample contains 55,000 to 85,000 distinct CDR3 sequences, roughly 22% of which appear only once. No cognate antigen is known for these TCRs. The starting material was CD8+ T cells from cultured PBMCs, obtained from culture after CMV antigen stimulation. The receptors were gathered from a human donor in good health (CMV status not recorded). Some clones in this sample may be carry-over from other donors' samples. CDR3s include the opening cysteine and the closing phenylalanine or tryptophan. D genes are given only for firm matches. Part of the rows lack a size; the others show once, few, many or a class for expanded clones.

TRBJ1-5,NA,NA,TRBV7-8,TGTGCCAGCAGCTTAGTGGGCGGTAGCAATCAGCCCCAGCATTTT,CASSLVGGSNQPQHF
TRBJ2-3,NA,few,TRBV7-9,TGTGCCAGCAGCCCAGACCCAGATACGCAGTATTTT,CASSPDPDTQYF
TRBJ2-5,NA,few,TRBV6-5,TGTGCCAGCAGCCAACTTTTGGGAGACCTAGAGACCCAGTACTTC,CASSQLLGDLETQYF
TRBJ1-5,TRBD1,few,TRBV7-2,TGTGCCAGCAGCAGGGGGCTGAGCAATCAGCCCCAGCATTTT,CASSRGLSNQPQHF
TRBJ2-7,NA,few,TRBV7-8,TGTGCCAGCAGCCGCCGCCGTGGGACGGGGTTAACCTACGAGCAGTACTTC,CASSRRRGTGLTYEQYF
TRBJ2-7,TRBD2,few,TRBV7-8,TGTGCCAGCAGCTTAGAAACTAGCGGATCCTACGAGCAGTACTTC,CASSLETSGSYEQYF
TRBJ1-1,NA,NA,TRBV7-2,TGTGCCAGCAGCCCTTTCGCGAAAGACCACACTGAAGCTTTCTTT,CASSPFAKDHTEAFF
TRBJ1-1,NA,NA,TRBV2,TGTGCCAGCAGGAGGGGGTCTGAAGCTTTCTTT,CASRRGSEAFF
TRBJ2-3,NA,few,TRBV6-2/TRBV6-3,TGTGCCAGCAGAGGCCCTGGGAAAGATACGCAGTATTTT,CASRGPGKDTQYF
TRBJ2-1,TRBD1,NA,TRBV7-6,TGTGCCAGCAGCTCACAGGGGGACAATGAGCAGTTCTTC,CASSSQGDNEQFF
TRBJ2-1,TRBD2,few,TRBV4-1,TGCGCCAGCAGCCCTGGGGGTAGCGGGGGTTCCTTGAGCTCCTACAATGAGCAGTTCTTC,CASSPGGSGGSLSSYNEQFF
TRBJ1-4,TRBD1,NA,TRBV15,TGTGCCACCAGCAGAGATGGGGACAGTCTAGACCTGTTTTTT,CATSRDGDSLDLFF
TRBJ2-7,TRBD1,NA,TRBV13,TGTGCCAGCAGCGCCGGACAGGGGGGGTACGAGCAGTACTTC,CASSAGQGGYEQYF
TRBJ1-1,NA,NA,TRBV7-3,TGTGCCAGCGGGATAGGAGGAAACACTGAAGCTTTCTTT,CASGIGGNTEAFF
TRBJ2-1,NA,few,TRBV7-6,TGTGCCAGCAGCGCCGGGGATGAGCAGTTCTTC,CASSAGDEQFF
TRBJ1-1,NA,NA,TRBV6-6,TGTGCAATCAGGGCAGCTGAAGCTTTCTTT,CAIRAAEAFF
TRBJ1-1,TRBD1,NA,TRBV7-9,TGTGCCAGCAGCGACAGGGACACTGAAGCTTTCTTT,CASSDRDTEAFF
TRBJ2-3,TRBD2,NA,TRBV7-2,TGTGCCAGCAGCAAGACTAGCGGGGGGTTGTATACGCAGTATTTT,CASSKTSGGLYTQYF
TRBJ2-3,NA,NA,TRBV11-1,TGTGCCAGCAGCTTAGCAGTTCCAGATACGCAGTATTTT,CASSLAVPDTQYF
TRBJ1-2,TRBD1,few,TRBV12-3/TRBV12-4,TGTGCCAGCAGTCGGGACAGCTATGGCTACACCTTC,CASSRDSYGYTF
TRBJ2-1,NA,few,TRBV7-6,TGTGCCAGCAGCTCTCACCAGGGCAGAAATTACAATGAGCAGTTCTTC,CASSSHQGRNYNEQFF
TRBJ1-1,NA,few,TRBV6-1,TGTGCCAGCAGTGAAAGATCTTGGGAGAACACTGAAGCTTTCTTT,CASSERSWENTEAFF
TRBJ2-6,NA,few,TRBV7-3,TGTGCCAGCAGCTTAAACTACCCGGGCCAAAACTCTGGGGCCAACGTCCTGACTTTC,CASSLNYPGQNSGANVLTF
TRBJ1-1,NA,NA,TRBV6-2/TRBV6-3,TGTGCCAGCAGTTACGGGGGCTGGACTGAAGCTTTCTTT,CASSYGGWTEAFF
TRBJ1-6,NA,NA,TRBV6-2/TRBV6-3,TGTGCCAGCAGTTACTCGCCAGACCTTAATTCACCCCTCCACTTT,CASSYSPDLNSPLHF
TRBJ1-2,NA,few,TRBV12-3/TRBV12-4,TGTGCTAGCAGTTCTACCCGCTCTATGGCCTTTAACTATGGCTACACCTTC,CASSSTRSMAFNYGYTF
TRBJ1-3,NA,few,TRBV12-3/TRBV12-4,TGTGCCAGCAGTTTGGGGAACTCTGGAAACACCATATATTTT,CASSLGNSGNTIYF
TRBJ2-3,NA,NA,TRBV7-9,TGTGCCAGCAGCATAGGGACTGTTCATAGCACAGATACGCAGTATTTT,CASSIGTVHSTDTQYF
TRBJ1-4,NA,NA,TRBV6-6,TGTGCCAGCAGTTACTCGAGTGATAATGAAAAACTGTTTTTT,CASSYSSDNEKLFF
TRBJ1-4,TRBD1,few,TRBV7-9,TGTGCCAGCAGCTTTCAAGACAGGGGGCCTCGGAGGGGGTCTGAAAAACTGTTTTTT,CASSFQDRGPRRGSEKLFF
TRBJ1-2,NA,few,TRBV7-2,TGTGCCGCCGACACCAACTATGGCTACACCTTC,CAADTNYGYTF
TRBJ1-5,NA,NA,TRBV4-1,TGCGCCAGCAGCCAGGTCACAGGGCCGGATCCGCCCCAGCATTTT,CASSQVTGPDPPQHF
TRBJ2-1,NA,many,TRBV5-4,TGTGCCAGCAGTTGGAACCACAATGAGCAGTTCTTC,CASSWNHNEQFF
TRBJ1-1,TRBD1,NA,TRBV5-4,TGTGCCAGCACCCCGACAGGGATGGTTCATGAAGCTTTCTTT,CASTPTGMVHEAFF
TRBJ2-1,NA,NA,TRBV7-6,TGTGCCAGCAGCTTAGCGGCGACTAGTATAGATGAGCAGTTCTTC,CASSLAATSIDEQFF
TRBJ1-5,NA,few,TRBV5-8,TGTGCCAGCAGCTTATATGACCAGGCCTTGGATTTT,CASSLYDQALDF
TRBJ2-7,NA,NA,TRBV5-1,TGCGCCAGCAGCCGCGACAGCCACGAGCAGTACTTC,CASSRDSHEQYF
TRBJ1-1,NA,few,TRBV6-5,TGTGCCAGCAGGGCAACCAGGGGAACGAACACTGAAGCTTTCTTT,CASRATRGTNTEAFF
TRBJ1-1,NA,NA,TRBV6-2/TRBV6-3,TGTGCCAGCAGTTACCGGGGACCTGAAGCTTTCTTT,CASSYRGPEAFF
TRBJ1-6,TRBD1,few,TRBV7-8,TGTGCCAGCAGCATTGACAGGGAATATAATTCACCCCTCCACTTT,CASSIDREYNSPLHF
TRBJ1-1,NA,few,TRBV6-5,TGTGCCAGCAGTTACAGCGATAGGGCTGTGAACACTGAAGCTTTCTTT,CASSYSDRAVNTEAFF
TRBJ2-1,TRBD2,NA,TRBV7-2,TGTGCCAGCAGCTTAGTAGCCCAGGGAGGGAATGAGCAGTTCTTC,CASSLVAQGGNEQFF
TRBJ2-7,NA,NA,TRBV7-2,TGTGCCAGCAGCCCCCGGTCGGCGTTACCCTCCTACGAGCAGTACTTC,CASSPRSALPSYEQYF
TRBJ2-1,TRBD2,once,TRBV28,TGTGCCAGCAGTTTAATAGTGGGGGGGATCTACAATGAGCAGTTCTTC,CASSLIVGGIYNEQFF
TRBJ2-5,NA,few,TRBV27,TGTGCCAGCAGGGTCAGAGAGACCCAGTACTTC,CASRVRETQYF
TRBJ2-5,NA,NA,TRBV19,TGTGCCAGTAGTATCTGGGGGCAAGAGACCCAGTACTTC,CASSIWGQETQYF
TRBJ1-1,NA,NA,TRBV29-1,TGCAGCGTTGTACAGACGAACACTGAAGCTTTCTTT,CSVVQTNTEAFF
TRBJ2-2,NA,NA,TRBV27,TGTGCCAGCAGTTTATCACGCAGGGGTCCACTCACCGGGGAGCTGTTTTTT,CASSLSRRGPLTGELFF
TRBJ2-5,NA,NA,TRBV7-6,TGTGCCAGCAGCTTAGTCCCCGAGCAGGTCGAAGAGACCCAGTACTTC,CASSLVPEQVEETQYF
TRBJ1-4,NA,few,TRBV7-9,TGTGCCAGCAGCTTAGGAGACAGTACTGAAAAACTGTTTTTT,CASSLGDSTEKLFF
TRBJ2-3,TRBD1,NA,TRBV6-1,TGTGCCAGCCGGGACAGGTACACAGATACGCAGTATTTT,CASRDRYTDTQYF
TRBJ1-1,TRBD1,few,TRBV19,TGTGCCAGTAGGATGGACAGGATGAACACTGAAGCTTTCTTT,CASRMDRMNTEAFF
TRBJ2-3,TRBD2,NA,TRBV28,TGTGCCAGCAGCAGCGGGGGGCGCACAGATACGCAGTATTTT,CASSSGGRTDTQYF
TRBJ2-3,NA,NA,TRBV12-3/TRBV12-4,TGTGCCAGCAGTCAGACAGGCGGTAGCACAGATACGCAGTATTTT,CASSQTGGSTDTQYF
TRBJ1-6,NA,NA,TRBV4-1,TGCGCCAGCAGCCAAGATCCGTCTTTGGATTCACCCCTCCACTTT,CASSQDPSLDSPLHF
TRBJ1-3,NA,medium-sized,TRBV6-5,TGTGCCAGCAGTCCGACAGTTCTGGGAAACACCATATATTTT,CASSPTVLGNTIYF
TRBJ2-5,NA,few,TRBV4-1,TGCGCCAGCAGCCCTCCGGCGACAGACCAAGAGACCCAGTACTTC,CASSPPATDQETQYF
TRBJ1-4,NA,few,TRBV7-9,TGTGCCAGCAGCTTCATCGGCTCCAAAGCGGGTGAAAAACTGTTTTTT,CASSFIGSKAGEKLFF
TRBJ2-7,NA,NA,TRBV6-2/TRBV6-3,TGTGCCAGCAGTTCAGTATTTGAGACGACAGGCCCCTACGAGCAGTACTTC,CASSSVFETTGPYEQYF